The entry that follows covers one TCR beta chain sequence. Trimming took 2 bases from V and 5 from J, leaving 10 bases between them. The CDR3 is 14 amino acids. The germline V gene encodes CDR1 SGHRS and CDR2 YFSETQ. The record originates from a study of blood T cell repertoires in COVID-19. Individuals drawn from 24 US areas were roughly 18 to 95 years old. Cohort allocation depended upon clinical history that participants reported. TCRdb's copy holds only in-frame clones and misses some; the assay was immunoSEQ multiplex PCR. The sample contains 180,000 or so clones, 65% to 90% of which appear only once.

The chain combines TRBV5-1 with TRBJ2-2; D remains ambiguous. The specimen sequenced was PBMCs or T cells enriched from blood (not recorded which). The TCR comes from a man aged 50-59 years who had recovered from COVID-19. This CDR3 reads CASSFHDGTGELFF. In DNA, the CDR3 is TGCGCCAGCAGCTTTCATGACGGGACCGGGGAGCTGTTTTTT.